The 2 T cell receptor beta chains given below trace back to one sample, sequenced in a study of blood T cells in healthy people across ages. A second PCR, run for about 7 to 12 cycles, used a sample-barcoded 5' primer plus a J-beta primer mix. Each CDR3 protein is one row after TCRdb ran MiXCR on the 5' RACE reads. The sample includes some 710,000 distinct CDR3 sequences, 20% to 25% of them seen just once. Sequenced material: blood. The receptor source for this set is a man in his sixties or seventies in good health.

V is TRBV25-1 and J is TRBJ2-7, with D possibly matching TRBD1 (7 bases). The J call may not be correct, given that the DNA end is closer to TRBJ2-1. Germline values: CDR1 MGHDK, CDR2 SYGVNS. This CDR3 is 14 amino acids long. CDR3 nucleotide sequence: TGTGCCAGCTCCCCTCAGGGGGGTTTGCATGAGCAGTTCTTC. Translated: CASSPQGGLHEQFF.

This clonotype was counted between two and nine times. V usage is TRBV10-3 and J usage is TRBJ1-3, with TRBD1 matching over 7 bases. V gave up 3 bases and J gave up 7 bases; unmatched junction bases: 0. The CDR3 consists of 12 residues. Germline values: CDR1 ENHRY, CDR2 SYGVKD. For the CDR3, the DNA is TGTGCCATCAGTGAAGGGGGCAACACCATATATTTT. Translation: CAISEGGNTIYF.